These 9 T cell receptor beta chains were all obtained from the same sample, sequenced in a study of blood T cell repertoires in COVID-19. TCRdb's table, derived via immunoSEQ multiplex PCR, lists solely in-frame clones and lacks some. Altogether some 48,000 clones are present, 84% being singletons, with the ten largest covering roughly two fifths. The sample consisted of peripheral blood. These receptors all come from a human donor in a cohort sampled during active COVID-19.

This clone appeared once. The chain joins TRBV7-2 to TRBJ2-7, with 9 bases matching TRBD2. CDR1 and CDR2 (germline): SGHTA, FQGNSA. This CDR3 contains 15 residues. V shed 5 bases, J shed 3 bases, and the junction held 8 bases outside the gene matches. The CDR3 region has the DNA TGTGCCAGCAGCCCCGCTAGCGGGGCCCTCTACGAGCAGTACTTC. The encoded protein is CASSPASGALYEQYF.

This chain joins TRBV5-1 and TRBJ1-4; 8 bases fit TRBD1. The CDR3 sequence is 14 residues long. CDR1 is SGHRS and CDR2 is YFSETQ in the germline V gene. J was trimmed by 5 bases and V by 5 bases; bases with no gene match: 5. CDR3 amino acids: CASRYGTGNEKLFF. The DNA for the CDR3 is TGCGCCAGCAGGTACGGGACAGGCAATGAAAAACTGTTTTTT. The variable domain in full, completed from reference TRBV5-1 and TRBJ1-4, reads KAGVTQTPRYLIKTRGQQVTLSCSPISGHRSVSWYQQTPGQGLQFLFEYFSETQRNKGNFPGRFSGRQFSNSRSEMNVSTLELGDSALYLCASRYGTGNEKLFFGSGTQLSVL.

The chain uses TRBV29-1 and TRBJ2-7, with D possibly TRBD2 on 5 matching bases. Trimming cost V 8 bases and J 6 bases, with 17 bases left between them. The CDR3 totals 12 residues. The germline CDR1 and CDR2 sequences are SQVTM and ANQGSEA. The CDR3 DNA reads TGCAGCTCCATTGACTATGGTCGCGAGCAGTACTTC. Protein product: CSSIDYGREQYF.

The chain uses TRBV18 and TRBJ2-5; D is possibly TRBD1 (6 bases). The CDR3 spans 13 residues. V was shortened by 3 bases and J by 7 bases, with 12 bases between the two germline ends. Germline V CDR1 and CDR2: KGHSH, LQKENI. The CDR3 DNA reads TGTGCCAGCTCACCGGGACAAGAACGGACCCAGTACTTC. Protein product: CASSPGQERTQYF.

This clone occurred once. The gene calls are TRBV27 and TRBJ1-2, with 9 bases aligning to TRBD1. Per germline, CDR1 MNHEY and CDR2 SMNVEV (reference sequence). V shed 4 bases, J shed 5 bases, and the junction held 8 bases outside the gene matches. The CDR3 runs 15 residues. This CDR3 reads CASSSSGDRVYGYTF. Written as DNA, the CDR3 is TGTGCCAGCAGTTCCTCGGGGGACAGGGTGTATGGCTACACCTTC.

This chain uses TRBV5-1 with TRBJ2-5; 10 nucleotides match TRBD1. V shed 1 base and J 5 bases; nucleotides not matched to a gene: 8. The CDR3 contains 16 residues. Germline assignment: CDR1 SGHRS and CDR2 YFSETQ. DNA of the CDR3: TGCGCCAGCAGCTTGAGTCGGACAGGGGGGTCGGAGACCCAGTACTTC. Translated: CASSLSRTGGSETQYF.

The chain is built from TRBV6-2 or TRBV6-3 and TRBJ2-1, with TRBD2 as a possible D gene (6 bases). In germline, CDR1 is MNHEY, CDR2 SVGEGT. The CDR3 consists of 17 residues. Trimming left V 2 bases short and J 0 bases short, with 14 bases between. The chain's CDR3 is CASSYPGLLSSYNEQFF. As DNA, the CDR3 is TGTGCCAGCAGTTACCCGGGACTTTTGAGCTCCTACAATGAGCAGTTCTTC.

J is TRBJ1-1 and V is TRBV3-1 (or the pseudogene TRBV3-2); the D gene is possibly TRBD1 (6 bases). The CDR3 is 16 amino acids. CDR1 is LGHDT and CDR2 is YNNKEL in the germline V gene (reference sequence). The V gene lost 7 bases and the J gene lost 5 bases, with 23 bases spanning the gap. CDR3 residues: CASIAFGGRGRTEAFF. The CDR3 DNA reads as TGTGCCAGCATCGCATTCGGGGGGCGAGGTCGAACTGAAGCTTTCTTT.

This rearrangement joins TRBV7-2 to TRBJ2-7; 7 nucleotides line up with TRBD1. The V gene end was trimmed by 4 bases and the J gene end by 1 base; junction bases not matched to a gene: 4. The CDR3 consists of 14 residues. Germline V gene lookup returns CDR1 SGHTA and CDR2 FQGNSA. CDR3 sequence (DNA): TGTGCCAGCAGCTCAGGGACAGTATCCTACGAGCAGTACTTC. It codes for CASSSGTVSYEQYF.